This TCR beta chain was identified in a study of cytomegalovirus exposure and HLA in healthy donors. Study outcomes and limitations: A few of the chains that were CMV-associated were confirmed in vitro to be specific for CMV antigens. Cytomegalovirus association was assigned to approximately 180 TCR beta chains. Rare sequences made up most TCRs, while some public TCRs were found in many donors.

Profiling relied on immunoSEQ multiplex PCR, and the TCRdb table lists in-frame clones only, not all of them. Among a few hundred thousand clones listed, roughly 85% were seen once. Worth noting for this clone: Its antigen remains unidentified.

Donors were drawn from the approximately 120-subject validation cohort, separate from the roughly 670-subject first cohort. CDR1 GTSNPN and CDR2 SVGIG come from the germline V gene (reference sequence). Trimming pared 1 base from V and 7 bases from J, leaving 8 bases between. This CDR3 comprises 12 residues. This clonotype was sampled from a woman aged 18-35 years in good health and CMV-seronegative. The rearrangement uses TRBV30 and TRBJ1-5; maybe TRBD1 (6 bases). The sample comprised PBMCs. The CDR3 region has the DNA TGTGCCTGGAGTGGCAGGGGACAGCCCCAGCATTTT. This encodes CAWSGRGQPQHF.